This TCR beta chain stems from a study of CD8+ T cells in alopecia areata. Broader study findings: Persistence during tofacitinib was seen for many expanded lesional clones in scalp and blood. Scalp clonality, together with expanded CD8+ clones among the top 100, fell significantly with tofacitinib. Having one nonresponder leaves uncertain how baseline CD8+ expansion relates to response.

The CDR3 runs 14 residues. The V end was cut by 3 bases, the J end by 0 bases, with 9 bases between. From germline, CDR1 is MNHEY and CDR2 SMNVEV (reference sequence). About this clone itself: Its antigen is still unknown.

RNA was isolated and reverse transcribed to cDNA, the sequencing template. Assay: immunoSEQ multiplex PCR; the TCRdb copy retains only in-frame clones and omits some. This table has 95,000 to 110,000 clones, approximately 84% appearing once. Noted treatment: oral pan-JAK inhibitor, 5-10 mg twice daily. Sequenced here: CD8+ T cells sorted from blood, sampled between weeks 30 and 35, from a patient treated with tofacitinib. This sequence joins TRBV27 and TRBJ2-7, with unresolved D. The TCR was taken from a human donor with alopecia areata. The DNA for the CDR3 is TGTGCCAGCAGTTTGGCAGGAAGCTCCTACGAGCAGTACTTC. This sequence encodes CASSLAGSSYEQYF.